There are a few counts of the clone carrying this TCR beta chain. As yet, its antigen is unknown. This sample stems from a study of response to subunit inactivated influenza vaccine. Study-level results: Authors suggested that a seasonal influenza vaccination recruits few new T cells each time.

The CDR3 loop spans 17 amino acids. With 1 base clipped from V and 2 bases from J, the junction kept 10 bases outside the gene matches. Germline V gene sequence: CDR1 SGHDT, CDR2 YYEEEE. TCRdb called the RT-PCR reads again in MiXCR, with one record for every CDR3 protein. The sample carries 560,000 or so distinct CDR3 sequences, less than 10% recorded once. The sequence derives from a man aged 50-75 years who received an inactivated influenza vaccine. The gene calls are TRBV5-6 and TRBJ2-3; 7 bases line up with TRBD2. Sequenced here: PBMCs from blood, sampled less than 30 months after vaccination. This chain's CDR3 is CASSLKRAGSSTDTQYF. The CDR3 coding sequence is TGTGCCAGCAGCTTGAAGAGAGCGGGGAGCTCCACAGATACGCAGTATTTT. The complete variable domain, with remaining parts taken from reference TRBV5-6 and TRBJ2-3, reads DAGVTQSPTHLIKTRGQQVTLRCSPKSGHDTVSWYQQALGQGPQFIFQYYEEEERQRGNFPDRFSGHQFPNYSSELNVNALLLGDSALYLCASSLKRAGSSTDTQYFGPGTRLTVL.